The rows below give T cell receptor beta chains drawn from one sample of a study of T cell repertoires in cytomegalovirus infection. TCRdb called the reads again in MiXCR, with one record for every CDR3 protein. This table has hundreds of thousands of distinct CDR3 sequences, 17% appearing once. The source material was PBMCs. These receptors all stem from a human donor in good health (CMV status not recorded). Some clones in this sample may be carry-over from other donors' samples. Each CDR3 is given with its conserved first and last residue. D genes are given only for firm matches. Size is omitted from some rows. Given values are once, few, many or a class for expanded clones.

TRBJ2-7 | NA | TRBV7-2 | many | TGTGCCAGCAGCATCTCTGGGGGCAGGGTCTCCTACGAGCAGTACTTC | CASSISGGRVSYEQYF
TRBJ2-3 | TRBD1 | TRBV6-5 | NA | TGTGCCAGCAGCCGTGGACAGGGGGCCACAGATACGCAGTATTTT | CASSRGQGATDTQYF
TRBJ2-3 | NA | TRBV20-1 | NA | TGCAGTGCTCAGGGTTTCGCAGATACGCAGTATTTT | CSAQGFADTQYF
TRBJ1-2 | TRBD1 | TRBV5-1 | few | TGCGCCAGCAGCTTGGCCCCAGGGGGCGAAGGCTACACCTTC | CASSLAPGGEGYTF
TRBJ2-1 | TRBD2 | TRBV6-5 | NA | TGTGCCAGCACCATAGCGGGGGGCTACAATGAGCAGTTCTTC | CASTIAGGYNEQFF
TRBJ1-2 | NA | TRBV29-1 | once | TGCAGCGTTGAGGAAAGGGGTAGAGGCGGTGACTATGGCTACACCTTC | CSVEERGRGGDYGYTF
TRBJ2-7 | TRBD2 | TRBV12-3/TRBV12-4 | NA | TGTGCCAGCAGCTCACCCGCGGGAGCCACCTACGAGCAGTACTTC | CASSSPAGATYEQYF
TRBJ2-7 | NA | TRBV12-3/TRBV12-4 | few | TGTGCCAGCAGTCCCCGTCAGAGAGGCGCCCTCCACTTC | CASSPRQRGALHF
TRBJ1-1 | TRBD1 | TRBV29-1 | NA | TGCAGCGTTGAAGATTGGACAGGGGGGAACACTGAAGCTTTCTTT | CSVEDWTGGNTEAFF
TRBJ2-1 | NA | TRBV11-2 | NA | TGTGCCAGCAGCTTAGAATCAGGGATCGGTGAGCAGTTCTTC | CASSLESGIGEQFF
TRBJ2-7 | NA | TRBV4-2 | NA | TGTGCCAGCAGCAAGGGCGACCGGGGAGCCCCCTCCTACGAGCAGTACTTC | CASSKGDRGAPSYEQYF
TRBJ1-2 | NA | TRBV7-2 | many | TGTGCCAGCAGCTTAGGGCAGTATGGCTACACCTTC | CASSLGQYGYTF
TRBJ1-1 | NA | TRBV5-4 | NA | TGTGCCAGCAGCTCGAGGGTTGAAGCTTTCTTT | CASSSRVEAFF
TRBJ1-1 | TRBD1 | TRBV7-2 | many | TGTGCCAGCAGCTGGACCGGGACAGTGAACACTGAAGCTTTCTTT | CASSWTGTVNTEAFF
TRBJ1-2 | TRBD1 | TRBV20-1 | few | TGCAGTGCTAATTTTCAGGGGGCTAGGTCGGGCTACACCTTC | CSANFQGARSGYTF
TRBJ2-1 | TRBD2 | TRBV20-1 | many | TGCAGTGCTAGAGATCCGAGGACTAGCGGACCCTCCTACAATGAGCAGTTCTTC | CSARDPRTSGPSYNEQFF
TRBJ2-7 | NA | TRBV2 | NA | TGTGCCAGCTTACAGCGCTACGAGCAGTACTTC | CASLQRYEQYF
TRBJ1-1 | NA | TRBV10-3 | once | TGTGCCATCAGTGAAAGGAGAGGACTCGACGCTGAAGCTTTCTTT | CAISERRGLDAEAFF
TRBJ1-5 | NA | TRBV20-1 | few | TGCAGTGCTAGCGACACAAACAATCAGCCCCAGCATTTT | CSASDTNNQPQHF
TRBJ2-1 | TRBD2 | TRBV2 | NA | TGTGCCAGCAGTGAAGCACTAGCGGGGTTCTACAATGAGCAGTTCTTC | CASSEALAGFYNEQFF
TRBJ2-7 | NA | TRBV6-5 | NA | TGTGCCAACAGTTACTCCCTAGGGGACGCTTACGAGCAGTACTTC | CANSYSLGDAYEQYF
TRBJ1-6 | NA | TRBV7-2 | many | TGTGCCAGCAGCTTATTTTCACCCCTCCACTTT | CASSLFSPLHF
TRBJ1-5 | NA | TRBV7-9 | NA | TGTGCCAGCAGCGCAGGAGGAATTAATCAGCCCCAGCATTTT | CASSAGGINQPQHF
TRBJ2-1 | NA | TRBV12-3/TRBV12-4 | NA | TGTGCCAGCAGTCAAAGTGGTACGGGGAATGAGCAGTTCTTC | CASSQSGTGNEQFF
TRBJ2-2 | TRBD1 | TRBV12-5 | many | TGTGCTAGTGGTTTGACAAACGGGACAGGGGATGTCGGGGAGCTGTTTTTT | CASGLTNGTGDVGELFF
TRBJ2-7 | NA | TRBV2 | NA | TGTGCCAGCAGTGTGGGTTCTCACGAGCAGTACTTC | CASSVGSHEQYF
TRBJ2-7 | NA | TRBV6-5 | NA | TGTGCCAGCAGTAAGAACGGGGGTTTCTACGAGCAGTACTTC | CASSKNGGFYEQYF
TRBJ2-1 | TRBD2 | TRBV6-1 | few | TGTGCCAGCAGTGTTATTAGCGGGGGTGAAGATGAGCAGTTCTTC | CASSVISGGEDEQFF
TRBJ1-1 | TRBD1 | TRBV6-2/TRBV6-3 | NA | TGTGCCAGCTCGACAGGGGGGGTCCTAGAAGCTTTCTTT | CASSTGGVLEAFF
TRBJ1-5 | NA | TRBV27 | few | TGTGCCAGCAGTTTATCTTGGACGCCAGGTCAGCCCCAGCATTTT | CASSLSWTPGQPQHF
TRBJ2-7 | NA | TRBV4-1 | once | TGCGCCAGCAGCCAAGTCCCAACGGGGTACGAGCAGTACTTC | CASSQVPTGYEQYF
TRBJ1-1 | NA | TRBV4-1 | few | TGCGCCAGCAGCCAAGAACAAGGGAGGGACACTGAAGCTTTCTTT | CASSQEQGRDTEAFF
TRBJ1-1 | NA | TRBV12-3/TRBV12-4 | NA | TGTGCCAGCAGAACTACCGTAAACACTGAAGCTTTCTTT | CASRTTVNTEAFF
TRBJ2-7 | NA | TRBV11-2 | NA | TGTGCCAGCAGCTTCTGGCAGGGGGAGCAGTACTTC | CASSFWQGEQYF
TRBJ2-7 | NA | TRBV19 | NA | TGTGCCAGTAGTATCACCGGGACAACATACGAGCAGTACTTC | CASSITGTTYEQYF
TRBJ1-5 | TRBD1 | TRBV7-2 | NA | TGTGCCAGCAGCGATGACAGGGCATTGGGGCAGCCCCAGCATTTT | CASSDDRALGQPQHF
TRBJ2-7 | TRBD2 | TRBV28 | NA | TGTGCCAGCAATCGGGGGGGCGTTCTGGGCTACGAGCAGTACTTC | CASNRGGVLGYEQYF
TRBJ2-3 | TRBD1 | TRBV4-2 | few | TGTGCCAGCAGCCAAGAGGCCCGACCGGGACAGGGCACAGATACGCAGTATTTT | CASSQEARPGQGTDTQYF
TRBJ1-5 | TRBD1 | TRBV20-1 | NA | TGCAGTGTGGGGGCAGGGGGCTATAACAGCCATCAGCCCCAGCATTTT | CSVGAGGYNSHQPQHF
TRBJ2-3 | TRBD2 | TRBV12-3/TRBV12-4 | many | TGTGCCAGCAGTTTACTCAGGACTAGCGTAGACACAGATACGCAGTATTTT | CASSLLRTSVDTDTQYF
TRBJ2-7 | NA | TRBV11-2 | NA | TGTGCCAGCAGCTTACGAGCGTCAGGGGCCGAGCAGTACTTC | CASSLRASGAEQYF